The rows below give T cell receptor beta chains drawn from one sample of a study of vaccination effects on CD4 cells after COVID-19. TCRdb's table, derived via immunoSEQ multiplex PCR, lists solely in-frame clones and lacks some. The data hold around 79,000 clones, with 78% observed a single time. No cognate antigen is known for these TCRs. Sequences were derived from CD4+ T cells from PBMCs cultured with SARS-CoV-2 spike peptides, sampled before COVID-19 vaccination. These receptors were taken from a human donor who received a COVID-19 vaccine. CDR3s include the opening cysteine and the closing phenylalanine or tryptophan. D genes are given only for firm matches. The listing skips clone size in some rows; elsewhere it reads once, few, many or a size class.

size	D	V	J	DNA	CDR3
NA	NA	TRBV7-2	TRBJ1-5	TGTGCCAGCAGCTTGCAGGGTAGTCAGCCCCAGCATTTT	CASSLQGSQPQHF
NA	NA	TRBV5-4	TRBJ2-3	TGTGCCAGCAGCTTACCTGGTGGGAGGACAGATACGCAGTATTTT	CASSLPGGRTDTQYF
NA	TRBD1	TRBV10-2	TRBJ1-5	TGCGCCAGCAGGGCCGACAGGGGGTACTTCTATAGCAATCAGCCCCAGCATTTT	CASRADRGYFYSNQPQHF
few	NA	TRBV6-5	TRBJ1-2	TGTGCCAGCAGCTCAACGGGGGGCGTTAGCTACACCTTC	CASSSTGGVSYTF
once	NA	TRBV19	TRBJ1-2	TGTGCCAGTAGTATTAGGAGCCGCGATGGCTACACCTTC	CASSIRSRDGYTF
NA	NA	TRBV27	TRBJ2-5	TGTGCCAGCAGTATCGGGGCAACCCAGTACTTC	CASSIGATQYF
NA	TRBD1	TRBV4-3	TRBJ1-2	TGCGCCAGCAGCCAAGATTTTGACAGGGGGATCGGTTTCGGCTATGGCTACACCTTC	CASSQDFDRGIGFGYGYTF
NA	NA	TRBV6-5	TRBJ2-3	TGTGCCAGCAGGACGGGGACCGTGAGCGATACGCAGTATTTT	CASRTGTVSDTQYF
NA	NA	TRBV9	TRBJ1-2	TGTGCCAGCAGCGCTTGGGGGGTCGACTATGGCTACACCTTC	CASSAWGVDYGYTF
once	TRBD1	TRBV5-1	TRBJ2-3	TGCGCCAGCAGCAAGGACAGGGGCCCAGATACGCAGTATTTT	CASSKDRGPDTQYF
NA	NA	TRBV4-1	TRBJ1-1	TGCGCCAGCAGCCAAGATCGGGGGGGCACTGAAGCTTTCTTT	CASSQDRGGTEAFF
NA	NA	TRBV6-2/TRBV6-3	TRBJ1-3	TGTGCCAGCAGTCTGCCCGGGAGGAACACCATATATTTT	CASSLPGRNTIYF
few	NA	TRBV6-1	TRBJ1-6	TGTGCCAGCAGTGAAGGATGGGCAGGGTCACCCCTCCACTTT	CASSEGWAGSPLHF
NA	NA	TRBV28	TRBJ2-2	TGTGCCAGCAGTCCATCGTTCCGGGAGCTGTTTTTT	CASSPSFRELFF
few	NA	TRBV7-9	TRBJ2-5	TGTGCCAGCAGCTTCGGAGAGTCCCAAGAGACCCAGTACTTC	CASSFGESQETQYF
NA	NA	TRBV5-1	TRBJ2-5	TGCGCCAGCAGCTTGGTAATTGGGGGCGAGGAGACCCAGTACTTC	CASSLVIGGEETQYF
NA	TRBD1	TRBV27	TRBJ2-5	TGTGCCAGCAGCCGTAGACAGGGGGCCGGGGAGACCCAGTACTTC	CASSRRQGAGETQYF
NA	TRBD1	TRBV6-4	TRBJ1-2	TGTGCCAGCAGTGACTCCACAGGGGCGAAAGGCTACACCTTC	CASSDSTGAKGYTF
NA	NA	TRBV6-2/TRBV6-3	TRBJ1-5	TGTGCCAGCAGTTACTCGTCGGGATACAATCAGCCCCAGCATTTT	CASSYSSGYNQPQHF
NA	TRBD1	TRBV7-2	TRBJ1-2	TGTGCCAGCAGCTTTATGGGACAGATTCCTAACTATGGCTACACCTTC	CASSFMGQIPNYGYTF
few	NA	TRBV24-1	TRBJ1-3	TGTGCCACCAGTGATTTTAAAGGTTCTGGAAACACCATATATTTT	CATSDFKGSGNTIYF
NA	NA	TRBV6-6	TRBJ1-4	TGTGCCAGCAAGCGGACTGCTAATGAAAAACTGTTTTTT	CASKRTANEKLFF
NA	NA	TRBV25-1	TRBJ2-3	TGTGCCAGCACGCAGAGGGGGGGCACAGATACGCAGTATTTT	CASTQRGGTDTQYF
NA	NA	TRBV5-1	TRBJ2-5	TGCGCCAGCAGCTTGATTGGGGAGACCCAGTACTTC	CASSLIGETQYF
NA	NA	TRBV12-5	TRBJ1-4	TGTGCTAGTGGCCGCAGCGGGGTTAATGAAAAACTGTTTTTT	CASGRSGVNEKLFF
NA	TRBD1	TRBV5-1	TRBJ2-2	TGCGCCAGCAGCTCTAGGGACAGCAGCACCGGGGAGCTGTTTTTT	CASSSRDSSTGELFF
NA	TRBD1	TRBV7-8	TRBJ1-1	TGTGCCAGCAGGGGACAGCCGACTGAAGCTTTCTTT	CASRGQPTEAFF
NA	NA	TRBV27	TRBJ1-5	TGTGCCAGCAGTTTTAGACAGAATAGCAATCAGCCCCAGCATTTT	CASSFRQNSNQPQHF
NA	NA	TRBV11-2	TRBJ1-3	TGTGCCAGCAGCTTTGGGGACGTTCGCCTCTCTGGAAACACCATATATTTT	CASSFGDVRLSGNTIYF
NA	NA	TRBV6-5	TRBJ1-2	TGTGCCAGCAGTTACTCGAATAACCCACCCCATGGCTACACCTTC	CASSYSNNPPHGYTF
once	NA	TRBV28	TRBJ2-5	TGTGCCAGCAGTTTTCGGAGGGGGGGGGAGACCCAGTACTTC	CASSFRRGGETQYF
NA	NA	TRBV24-1	TRBJ1-1	TGTGCCACCAGTGGGGCCATGAACACTGAAGCTTTCTTT	CATSGAMNTEAFF
NA	NA	TRBV10-3	TRBJ2-3	TGTGCCATCAAAAAGGAGCCAGATACGCAGTATTTT	CAIKKEPDTQYF
few	TRBD1	TRBV10-1	TRBJ1-5	TGCGCCAGCCGGGGGTGGGACAGGGTTCCCCAGCATTTT	CASRGWDRVPQHF
NA	NA	TRBV9	TRBJ1-3	TGTGCCAGCAGCGTAACAGGGTATGGAAACACCATATATTTT	CASSVTGYGNTIYF
NA	NA	TRBV19	TRBJ1-5	TGTGCCAGTAGTATGGTAGCGGGCGGCAATCAGCCCCAGCATTTT	CASSMVAGGNQPQHF
few	NA	TRBV6-5	TRBJ1-5	TGTGCCAGCAGTTACTCACGGGTGGAGCCCCAGCATTTT	CASSYSRVEPQHF
NA	NA	TRBV7-2	TRBJ2-5	TGTGCCAGCAGCCCCGGGCAGCCTACTCCCCAAGAGACCCAGTACTTC	CASSPGQPTPQETQYF
NA	NA	TRBV7-2	TRBJ2-5	TGTGCCAGCAGCTTAGGGGCGGGGGCAGAGACCCAGTACTTC	CASSLGAGAETQYF
NA	TRBD1	TRBV18	TRBJ1-2	TGTGCCAGCTCGCGGGGACAGGGAAGTGGCTACACCTTC	CASSRGQGSGYTF
few	NA	TRBV6-5	TRBJ1-3	TGTGCCAGCAGTTACGGCCTTCCAGGGGCAGGAAACACCATATATTTT	CASSYGLPGAGNTIYF
NA	NA	TRBV21-1	TRBJ2-3	TGTGCCAGCAGCAAAGGCCCGGATCTACTCACAGATACGCAGTATTTT	CASSKGPDLLTDTQYF
NA	NA	TRBV30	TRBJ1-5	TGTGCCTGGAGTGCGGGCGGCAATGGTTTGCCCCAGCATTTT	CAWSAGGNGLPQHF